Listed below are T cell receptor beta chains from one sample, sequenced in a study of blood T cell repertoires in COVID-19. Produced via immunoSEQ multiplex PCR; TCRdb's table is partial and in-frame only. The sample includes about 170,000 clones, 80% to 90% of them seen just once. Sequenced material: peripheral blood. The receptors here all came from a man aged 18 to 29 with active or convalescent COVID-19. Each CDR3 is given with its conserved first and last residue. The D gene is left open where the match is weak. Expanded clones get a size class; other rows say once, few or many, or leave the size out.

v_call	cdr3_length	j_call	clone_size	d_call	cdr3_aa	cdr3_nt
TRBV6-2/TRBV6-3	13	TRBJ2-1	NA	TRBD2	CASSPSVREKQFF	TGTGCCAGCAGTCCCTCCGTGCGGGAGAAGCAGTTCTTC
TRBV18	11	TRBJ1-4	NA	NA	CASSRPGKLFF	TGTGCCAGCTCCCGACCGGGAAAACTGTTTTTT
TRBV10-3	16	TRBJ1-5	NA	TRBD1	CAISAHGGQDNQPQHF	TGTGCCATCAGTGCCCACGGGGGACAGGACAATCAGCCCCAGCATTTT
TRBV7-9	14	TRBJ2-1	NA	TRBD1	CASRDRATYNEQFF	TGTGCCAGCCGGGACAGGGCCACTTACAATGAGCAGTTCTTC
TRBV7-2	14	TRBJ2-1	NA	NA	CASSGRNPGLGQFF	TGTGCCAGCAGCGGGAGGAACCCTGGGCTAGGGCAGTTCTTC
TRBV6-4	17	TRBJ1-1	NA	NA	CASSPTGGSKGYTEAFF	TGTGCCAGCAGCCCCACAGGAGGGAGCAAGGGGTACACTGAAGCTTTCTTT
TRBV5-6	11	TRBJ1-1	NA	NA	CASAAQGDAFF	TGTGCCAGCGCCGCACAGGGTGACGCTTTCTTT
TRBV5-5	15	TRBJ1-2	NA	NA	CASSLKAGAPYGYTF	TGTGCCAGCAGCTTGAAGGCAGGGGCTCCCTATGGCTACACCTTC
TRBV4-1	19	TRBJ2-2	NA	NA	CASSQDQRSRVGAVRELFF	TGCGCCAGCAGCCAAGATCAAAGATCCAGGGTGGGGGCTGTCCGGGAGCTGTTTTTT
TRBV6-5	15	TRBJ2-1	NA	TRBD2	CASSYFSGSENEQFF	TGTGCCAGCAGTTACTTTAGCGGGAGCGAAAATGAGCAGTTCTTC
TRBV28	12	TRBJ1-1	NA	NA	CASTLMDSEAFF	TGTGCCAGCACCTTGATGGACAGTGAAGCTTTCTTT
TRBV7-9	15	TRBJ1-6	NA	TRBD1	CASSYQQGNNSPLHF	TGTGCCAGCAGCTATCAACAGGGGAATAATTCACCCCTCCACTTT
TRBV24-1	14	TRBJ1-2	NA	TRBD1	CATSDQGQIYGYTF	TGTGCCACCAGTGACCAGGGACAGATCTATGGCTACACCTTC
TRBV7-9	15	TRBJ2-2	few	TRBD1	CASSLGTGGIGELFF	TGTGCCAGCAGCTTAGGGACAGGGGGCATCGGGGAGCTGTTTTTT
TRBV5-5	14	TRBJ2-5	NA	TRBD2	CASSFLAGEETQYF	TGTGCCAGCAGCTTCCTAGCGGGCGAGGAGACCCAGTACTTC
TRBV29-1	12	TRBJ1-1	NA	NA	CSVAQVNTEAFF	TGCAGCGTTGCACAGGTTAACACTGAAGCTTTCTTT
TRBV5-1	14	TRBJ1-4	NA	TRBD1	CASSLGQGEEKLFF	TGCGCCAGCAGCTTGGGACAGGGAGAAGAAAAACTGTTTTTT
TRBV4-3	19	TRBJ2-1	NA	TRBD2	CASSQGHNLGTSSYNEQFF	TGCGCCAGCAGCCAAGGACATAATCTCGGGACTAGCTCCTACAATGAGCAGTTCTTC
TRBV7-8	21	TRBJ1-1	NA	TRBD1	CASRPYSQTGEATALNTEAFF	TGTGCCAGCCGACCCTATTCCCAGACAGGGGAAGCTACCGCTCTCAACACTGAAGCTTTCTTT
TRBV18	14	TRBJ2-1	once	TRBD2	CASSPGLATDEQFF	TGTGCCAGCTCACCAGGACTAGCGACAGATGAGCAGTTCTTC
TRBV9	14	TRBJ2-2	NA	NA	CASSAPTGTGELFF	TGTGCCAGCAGCGCCCCCACAGGGACCGGGGAGCTGTTTTTT
TRBV27	19	TRBJ2-7	NA	TRBD2	CASSLSAWGSSGRSYEQYF	TGTGCCAGCAGTTTATCCGCCTGGGGTTCTAGCGGGCGCTCCTACGAGCAGTACTTC
TRBV4-3	13	TRBJ1-5	NA	TRBD1	CASSPGQYDSQHF	TGCGCCAGCAGCCCGGGACAGTACGATTCCCAGCATTTT